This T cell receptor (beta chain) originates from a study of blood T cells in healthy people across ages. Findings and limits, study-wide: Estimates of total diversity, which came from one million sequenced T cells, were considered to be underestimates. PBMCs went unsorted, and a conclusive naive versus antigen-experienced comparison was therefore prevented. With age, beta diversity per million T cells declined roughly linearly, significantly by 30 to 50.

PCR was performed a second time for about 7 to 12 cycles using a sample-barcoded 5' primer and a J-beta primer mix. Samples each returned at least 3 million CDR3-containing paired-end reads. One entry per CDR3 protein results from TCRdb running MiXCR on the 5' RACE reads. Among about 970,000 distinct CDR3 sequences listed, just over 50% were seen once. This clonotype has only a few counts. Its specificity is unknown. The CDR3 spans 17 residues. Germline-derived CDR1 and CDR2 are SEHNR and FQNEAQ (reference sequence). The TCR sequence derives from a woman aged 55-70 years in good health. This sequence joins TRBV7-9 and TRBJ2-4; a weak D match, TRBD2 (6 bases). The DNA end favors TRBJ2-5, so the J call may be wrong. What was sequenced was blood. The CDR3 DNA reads TGTGCCAGCAGCCGTTTCCTAGCGACCAGGGAACAAGAGACCCAGTACTTC. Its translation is CASSRFLATREQETQYF.